This T cell receptor beta chain was identified during a study of control samples from healthy donors and cancer patients. This CDR3 has 14 residues. V lost 10 bases to trimming and J lost 6 bases, with 18 bases between them. Germline loops: CDR1 MNHEY, CDR2 SVGAGI. Using immunoSEQ multiplex PCR, the repertoire was profiled, and TCRdb retains in-frame clones only, with some absent. The data hold 210,000 or so clones, with approximately 91% observed a single time. The receptor comes from a man aged 25 to 45 in good health. Specimen: blood. This chain joins TRBV6-5 and TRBJ2-2; D gene ambiguous. CDR3 in DNA: TGTGCCACTGGTGCAGTGTCTTGGCCCGGGGAGCTGTTTTTT. This gives the protein CATGAVSWPGELFF.